The 3 T cell receptor beta chains given below trace back to one sample, sequenced in a study of PD-1 blockade in classical Hodgkin lymphoma. The time point was: cycle 4 day 1 (C4D1), after 6 weeks of nivolumab. No patient escaped relapse after autologous stem cell transplantation, and brentuximab vedotin exposure varied. Sequenced by immunoSEQ multiplex PCR; TCRdb stores in-frame clones only, minus some. This sample has tens of thousands of clones, with roughly 65% found just once. This material consisted of peripheral blood mononuclear cells (PBMCs), taken before the fourth cycle of nivolumab. These TCRs come from a human donor with classical Hodgkin lymphoma.

The chain combines TRBV7-2 with TRBJ2-7; 9 positions agree with TRBD1. Germline CDR1 SGHTA, CDR2 FQGNSA. CDR3 size: 15 residues. V lost 6 bases, J lost 3 bases, and 9 bases stayed unmatched. CDR3 residues: CASRLGTGSHYEQYF. CDR3 DNA: TGTGCCAGCAGGCTTGGGACAGGGAGTCACTACGAGCAGTACTTC.

V usage is TRBV27 and J usage is TRBJ1-1; a possible D gene is TRBD1 (6 bases). Germline V gene lookup returns CDR1 MNHEY and CDR2 SMNVEV (reference sequence). This CDR3 spans 14 amino acids. Trimming shortened V by 5 bases and J by 6 bases, and 16 bases separated the two germline ends. CDR3: CASSPSPQGAEAFF. The CDR3 DNA reads TGTGCCAGCAGTCCCTCACCACAGGGCGCTGAAGCTTTCTTT.

DNA for the CDR3: TGTGCCATCAGGAAGGGGGCAGGGCCCGATTCTAACTATGGCTACACCTTC. Amino acids: CAIRKGAGPDSNYGYTF. The chain is built from TRBV10-3 and TRBJ1-2; 7 bases map to TRBD1. The CDR3 spans 17 residues. CDR1 is ENHRY, CDR2 SYGVKD, per germline. Trimming removed 6 bases from V and 0 bases from J; junction bases left unmatched: 13.